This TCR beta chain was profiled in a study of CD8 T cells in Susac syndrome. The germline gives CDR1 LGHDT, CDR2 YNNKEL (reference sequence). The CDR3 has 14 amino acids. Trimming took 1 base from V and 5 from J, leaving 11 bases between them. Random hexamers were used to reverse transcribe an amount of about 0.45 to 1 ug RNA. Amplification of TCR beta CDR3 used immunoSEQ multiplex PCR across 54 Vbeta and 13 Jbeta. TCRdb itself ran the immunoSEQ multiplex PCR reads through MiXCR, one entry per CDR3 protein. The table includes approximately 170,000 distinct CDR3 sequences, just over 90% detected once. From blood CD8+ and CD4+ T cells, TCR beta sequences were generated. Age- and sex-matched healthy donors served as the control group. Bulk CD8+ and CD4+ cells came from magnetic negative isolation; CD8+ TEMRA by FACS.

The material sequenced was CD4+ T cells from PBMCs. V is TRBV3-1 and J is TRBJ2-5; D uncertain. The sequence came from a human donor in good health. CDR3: CASSQGLSLETQYF. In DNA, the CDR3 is TGTGCCAGCAGCCAAGGGTTGTCCTTGGAGACCCAGTACTTC.